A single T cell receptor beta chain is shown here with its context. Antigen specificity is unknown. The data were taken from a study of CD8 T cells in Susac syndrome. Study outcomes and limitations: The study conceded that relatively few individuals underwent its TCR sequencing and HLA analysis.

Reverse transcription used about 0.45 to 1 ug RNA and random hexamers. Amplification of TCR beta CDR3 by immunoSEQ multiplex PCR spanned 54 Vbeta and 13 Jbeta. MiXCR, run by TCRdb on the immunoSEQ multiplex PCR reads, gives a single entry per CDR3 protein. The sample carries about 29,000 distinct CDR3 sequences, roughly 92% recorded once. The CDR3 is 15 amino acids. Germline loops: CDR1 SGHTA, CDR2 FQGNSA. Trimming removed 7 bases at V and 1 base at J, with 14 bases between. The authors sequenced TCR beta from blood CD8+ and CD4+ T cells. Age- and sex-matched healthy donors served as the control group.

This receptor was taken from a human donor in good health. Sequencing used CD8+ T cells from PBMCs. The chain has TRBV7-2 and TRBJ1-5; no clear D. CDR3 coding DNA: TGTGCCAGCAACCCAAGGGAGGGCAGCAATCAGCCCCAGCATTTT. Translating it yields CASNPREGSNQPQHF. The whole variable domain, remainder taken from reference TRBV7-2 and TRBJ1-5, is GAGVSQSPSNKVTEKGKDVELRCDPISGHTALYWYRQSLGQGLEFLIYFQGNSAPDKSGLPSDRFSAERTGGSVSTLTIQRTQQEDSAVYLCASNPREGSNQPQHFGDGTRLSIL.